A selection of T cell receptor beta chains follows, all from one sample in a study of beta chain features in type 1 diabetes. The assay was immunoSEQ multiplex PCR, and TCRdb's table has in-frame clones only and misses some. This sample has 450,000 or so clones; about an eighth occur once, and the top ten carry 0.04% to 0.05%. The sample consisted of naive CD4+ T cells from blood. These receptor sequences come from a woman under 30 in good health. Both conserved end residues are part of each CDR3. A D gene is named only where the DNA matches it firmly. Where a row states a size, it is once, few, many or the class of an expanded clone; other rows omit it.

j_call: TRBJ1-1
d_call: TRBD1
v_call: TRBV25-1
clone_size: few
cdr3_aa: CASSEGQGKRTEAFF
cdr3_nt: TGTGCCAGCAGTGAGGGACAGGGGAAAAGAACTGAAGCTTTCTTT

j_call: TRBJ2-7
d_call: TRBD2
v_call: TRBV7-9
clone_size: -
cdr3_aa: CASSLWGSGSYEQYF
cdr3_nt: TGTGCCAGCAGCTTATGGGGTAGCGGGAGCTACGAGCAGTACTTC

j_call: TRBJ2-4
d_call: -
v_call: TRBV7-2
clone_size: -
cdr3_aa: CASSFPGSGNIQYF
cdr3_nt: TGTGCCAGCAGCTTTCCAGGATCGGGTAACATTCAGTACTTC

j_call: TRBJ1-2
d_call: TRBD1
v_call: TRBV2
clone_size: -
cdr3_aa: CASKGTRGAYGYTF
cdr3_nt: TGTGCCAGCAAGGGGACCAGGGGGGCCTATGGCTACACCTTC

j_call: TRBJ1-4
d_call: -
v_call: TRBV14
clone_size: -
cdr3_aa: CASSQNLNEKLFF
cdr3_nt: TGTGCCAGCAGCCAAAACCTTAATGAAAAACTGTTTTTT

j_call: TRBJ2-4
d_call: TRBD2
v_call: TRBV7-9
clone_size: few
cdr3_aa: CASSHGLAGGLAKNIQYF
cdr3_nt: TGTGCCAGCAGCCATGGACTAGCGGGAGGCCTAGCCAAAAACATTCAGTACTTC

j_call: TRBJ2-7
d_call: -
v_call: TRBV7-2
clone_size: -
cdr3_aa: CASSLYGEAYYEQYF
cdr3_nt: TGTGCCAGCAGCTTATACGGGGAGGCCTACTACGAGCAGTACTTC

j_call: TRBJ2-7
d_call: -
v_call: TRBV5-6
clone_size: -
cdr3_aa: CASSLRRVYEQYF
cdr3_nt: TGTGCCAGCAGCTTGAGAAGGGTCTACGAGCAGTACTTC

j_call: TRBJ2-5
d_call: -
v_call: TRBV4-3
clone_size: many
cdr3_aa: CASSQDRTIETQYF
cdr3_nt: TGCGCCAGCAGCCAAGATCGAACTATAGAGACCCAGTACTTC

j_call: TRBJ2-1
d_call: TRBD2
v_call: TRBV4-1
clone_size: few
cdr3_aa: CASSQPSSGSNEQFF
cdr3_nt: TGCGCCAGCAGCCAACCCTCTAGCGGGAGCAATGAGCAGTTCTTC

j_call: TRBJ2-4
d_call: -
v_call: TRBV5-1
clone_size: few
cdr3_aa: CASSLAGGSGIQYF
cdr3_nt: TGCGCCAGCAGCTTGGCCGGGGGAAGCGGCATTCAGTACTTC

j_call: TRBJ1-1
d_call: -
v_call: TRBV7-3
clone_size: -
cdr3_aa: CASSLTVWGEDTEAFF
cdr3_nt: TGTGCCAGCAGCTTAACGGTCTGGGGCGAGGATACTGAAGCTTTCTTT

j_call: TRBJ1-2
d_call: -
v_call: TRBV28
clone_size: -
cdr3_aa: CASSLSGSGYGYTF
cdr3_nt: TGTGCCAGCAGTTTATCAGGGAGCGGCTATGGCTACACCTTC

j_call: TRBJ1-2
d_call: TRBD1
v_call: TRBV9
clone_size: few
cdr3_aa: CASSAGQGVYGYTF
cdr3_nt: TGTGCCAGCAGCGCAGGACAGGGTGTTTATGGCTACACCTTC

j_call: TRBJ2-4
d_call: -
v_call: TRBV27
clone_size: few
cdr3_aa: CASSLSVSIAKNIQYF
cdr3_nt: TGTGCCAGCAGTTTGTCGGTTAGCATAGCCAAAAACATTCAGTACTTC

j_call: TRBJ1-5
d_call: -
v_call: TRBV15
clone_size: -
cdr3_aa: CATSARQGIRNQPQHF
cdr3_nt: TGTGCCACCAGCGCCCGGCAGGGAATTCGCAATCAGCCCCAGCATTTT

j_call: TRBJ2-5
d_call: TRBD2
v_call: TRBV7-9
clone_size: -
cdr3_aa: CASSLGTSGGGQYF
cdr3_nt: TGTGCCAGCAGCTTGGGGACTAGCGGGGGCGGCCAGTACTTC

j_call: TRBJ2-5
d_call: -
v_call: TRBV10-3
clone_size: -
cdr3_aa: CASSEPGATQYF
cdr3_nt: TGTGCCAGCAGTGAGCCGGGGGCGACCCAGTACTTC

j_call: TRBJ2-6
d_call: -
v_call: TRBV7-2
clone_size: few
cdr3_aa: CASSQRKTGANVLTF
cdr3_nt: TGTGCCAGCAGCCAACGGAAAACTGGGGCCAACGTCCTGACTTTC

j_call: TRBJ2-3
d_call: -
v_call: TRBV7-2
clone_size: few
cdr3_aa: CASSLQGDTQYF
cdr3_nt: TGTGCCAGCAGCTTACAAGGAGATACGCAGTATTTT

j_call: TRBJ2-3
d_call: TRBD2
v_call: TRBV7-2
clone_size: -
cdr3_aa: CASSLGLAGGTDTQYF
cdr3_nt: TGTGCCAGCAGCCTAGGACTAGCGGGGGGCACAGATACGCAGTATTTT

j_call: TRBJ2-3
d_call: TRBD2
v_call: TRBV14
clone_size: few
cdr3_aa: CASSQGGTDTQYF
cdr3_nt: TGTGCCAGCAGCCAGGGGGGGACAGATACGCAGTATTTT

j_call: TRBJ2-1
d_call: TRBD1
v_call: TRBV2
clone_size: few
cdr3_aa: CASSGQGLDEQFF
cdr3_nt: TGTGCCAGCAGCGGACAGGGGTTGGATGAGCAGTTCTTC

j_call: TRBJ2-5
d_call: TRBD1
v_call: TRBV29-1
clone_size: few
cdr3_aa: CSGQGAAETQYF
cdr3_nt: TGCAGCGGACAGGGGGCCGCGGAGACCCAGTACTTC

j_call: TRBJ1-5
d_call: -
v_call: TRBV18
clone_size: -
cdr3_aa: CASSNAAIGGNQPQHF
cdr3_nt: TGTGCCAGCTCAAACGCGGCTATCGGGGGCAATCAGCCCCAGCATTTT

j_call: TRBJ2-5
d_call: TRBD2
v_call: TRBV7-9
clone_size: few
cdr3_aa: CASRASGFQETQYF
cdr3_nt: TGTGCCAGCAGGGCTAGCGGCTTCCAAGAGACCCAGTACTTC

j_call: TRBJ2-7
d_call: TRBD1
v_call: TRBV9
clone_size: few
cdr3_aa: CASSVEVRGREQYF
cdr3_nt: TGTGCCAGCAGCGTAGAGGTCAGGGGGCGCGAGCAGTACTTC

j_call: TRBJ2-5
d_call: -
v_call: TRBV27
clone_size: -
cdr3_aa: CAARDSLVQTQYF
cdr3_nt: TGTGCCGCTCGGGACTCCCTAGTTCAGACCCAGTACTTC

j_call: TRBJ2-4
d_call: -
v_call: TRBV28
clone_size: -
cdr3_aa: CASSWGSNIQYF
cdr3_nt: TGTGCCAGCAGTTGGGGATCCAACATTCAGTACTTC

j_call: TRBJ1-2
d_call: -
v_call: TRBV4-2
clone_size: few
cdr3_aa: CASSQVELGNGYTF
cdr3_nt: TGTGCCAGCAGCCAAGTAGAGTTGGGGAATGGCTACACCTTC